These T cell receptor beta chains were read from a single sample in a study of fetal regulatory T cell absence and autoimmunity. Produced via immunoSEQ multiplex PCR; TCRdb's table is partial and in-frame only. The sample comprises about 95,000 clones, 72% of which are singletons, and 2% rests with the top ten. Source material: pancreas tissue. These receptors were collected from a male donor with IPEX syndrome. Both conserved end residues are part of each CDR3. D genes are given only for firm matches. Clone size is shown for a subset of rows, as once, few, many or a class of expanded clone.

. | . | TRBJ1-1 | TRBV5-6 | TGTGCCAGCAGCTGGGGGGGCGTTAGGGACACTGAAGCTTTCTTT | CASSWGGVRDTEAFF
. | . | TRBJ2-7 | TRBV30 | TGTGCCTGGAGTATTATGGAATTACCTTACGAGCAGTACTTC | CAWSIMELPYEQYF
. | . | TRBJ1-4 | TRBV10-3 | TGTGCCATCACCCATAATGAAAAACTGTTTTTT | CAITHNEKLFF
. | TRBD2 | TRBJ2-5 | TRBV9 | TGTGCCAGCAGCATAAGCGGGGGGGTACAAGAGACCCAGTACTTC | CASSISGGVQETQYF
few | . | TRBJ1-1 | TRBV5-4 | TGTGCCAGCAGCTTGGGGCCTCTGAACACTGAAGCTTTCTTT | CASSLGPLNTEAFF
. | TRBD1 | TRBJ2-2 | TRBV6-6 | TGTGCCAGCAGTACCCGGGACAGGGGAACCGGGGAGCTGTTTTTT | CASSTRDRGTGELFF
. | TRBD1 | TRBJ2-7 | TRBV10-3 | TGTGCCATCAGGGAGTTACAGGGGGGCTACGAGCAGTACTTC | CAIRELQGGYEQYF
. | . | TRBJ1-1 | TRBV30 | TGTGCCTGGAGTCGGACTCTTGAAGCTTTCTTT | CAWSRTLEAFF
once | TRBD1 | TRBJ1-4 | TRBV7-9 | TGTGCCAGCAGCTCCCGGACAGGGCCTAATGAAAAACTGTTTTTT | CASSSRTGPNEKLFF
. | . | TRBJ2-5 | TRBV5-3 | TGTGCCAGAAGCTCAACAGGGTACGGGGAGACCCAGTACTTC | CARSSTGYGETQYF
. | . | TRBJ2-7 | TRBV12-5 | TGTGCTAGTGGTTTAACTAGCTCCTACGAGCAGTACTTC | CASGLTSSYEQYF
. | . | TRBJ2-5 | TRBV11-2 | TGTGCCAGCAGCTTAGTTTGGGGACCCGAGACCCAGTACTTC | CASSLVWGPETQYF
. | TRBD2 | TRBJ2-7 | TRBV6-5 | TGTGCCAGCAGACCCTGGTTAGCGGGGGGGCCCGAGCAGTACTTC | CASRPWLAGGPEQYF
. | TRBD2 | TRBJ2-1 | TRBV4-3 | TGCGCCAGCAGCCAAGAATACGTCTTTAGCGGGGGGGGCAATGAGCAGTTCTTC | CASSQEYVFSGGGNEQFF
. | TRBD2 | TRBJ2-7 | TRBV5-4 | TGTGCCAGCAGCTTGGGTCCTAGCGGGAGGGGGTACGAGCAGTACTTC | CASSLGPSGRGYEQYF
. | TRBD1 | TRBJ1-1 | TRBV27 | TGTGCCAGCAGGTCCGGGACAGGGCACATGAACACTGAAGCTTTCTTT | CASRSGTGHMNTEAFF
few | TRBD1 | TRBJ1-2 | TRBV4-3 | TGCGCCAGCAGCCAAGCTCTAACAGGGGGGAACTATGGCTACACCTTC | CASSQALTGGNYGYTF
once | TRBD2 | TRBJ2-5 | TRBV4-1 | TGCGCCAGCAGCCAAGCTCGGACTAGCAACCAAGAGACCCAGTACTTC | CASSQARTSNQETQYF
. | TRBD2 | TRBJ2-3 | TRBV5-1 | TGCGCCAGCAGCTTATGGCCCCCACTAGCGGGAGCGGAGAACACAGATACGCAGTATTTT | CASSLWPPLAGAENTDTQYF
. | . | TRBJ2-1 | TRBV10-1 | TGCGCCAGCAGTGAGAAGCGGGCGACCTCCTACAATGAGCAGTTCTTC | CASSEKRATSYNEQFF
. | . | TRBJ2-3 | TRBV5-1 | TGCGCCAGCAGCTTGGGACTTATCACAGATACGCAGTATTTT | CASSLGLITDTQYF
. | TRBD1 | TRBJ1-5 | TRBV15 | TGTGCCACCAGCACCGACAGGGCGTATCAGCCCCAGCATTTT | CATSTDRAYQPQHF
. | TRBD2 | TRBJ2-2 | TRBV27 | TGTGCCAGCACCCTAGGGGCTAGCGGGGGGGCGAACACCGGGGAGCTGTTTTTT | CASTLGASGGANTGELFF
. | TRBD1 | TRBJ2-3 | TRBV10-3 | TGTGCCATCAGTACCGGGACAGGGGGCTTTTACACAGATACGCAGTATTTT | CAISTGTGGFYTDTQYF
. | . | TRBJ2-5 | TRBV11-2 | TGTGCCAGCAGCTCCTTGGGGGGCTGGGAGACCCAGTACTTC | CASSSLGGWETQYF
. | TRBD1 | TRBJ2-1 | TRBV19 | TGTGCCAGTAGTCCGGGACAGGGAAGGGATGAGCAGTTCTTC | CASSPGQGRDEQFF
. | . | TRBJ2-3 | TRBV30 | TGTGCCTGGAGTGATACCCGGGAGCGGAGGTATTTT | CAWSDTRERRYF
once | . | TRBJ1-5 | TRBV10-3 | TGTGCCAATAGCAATCAGCCCCAGCATTTT | CANSNQPQHF
. | TRBD2 | TRBJ2-5 | TRBV10-2 | TGCGCCAGCAGCCCATGGCTAGCGGGGGGGTGGGAGACCCAGTACTTC | CASSPWLAGGWETQYF
. | TRBD2 | TRBJ2-2 | TRBV5-1 | TGCGCCAGCAGCTTGGCCGGGGGGGCCGGGGAGCTGTTTTTT | CASSLAGGAGELFF